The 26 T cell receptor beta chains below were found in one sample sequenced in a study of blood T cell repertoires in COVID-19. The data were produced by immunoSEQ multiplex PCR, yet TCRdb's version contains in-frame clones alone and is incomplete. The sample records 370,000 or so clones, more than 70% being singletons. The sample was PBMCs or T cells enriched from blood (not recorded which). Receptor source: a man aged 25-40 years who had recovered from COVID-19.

Written as DNA, the CDR3 is TGTGCCAGCAGTGAAGCAGGGGGGGGAACTGAAGCTTTCTTT. Translated: CASSEAGGGTEAFF. The chain recombines TRBV6-1 with TRBJ1-1; possibly TRBD1 for D (6 bases). The ends were cut back, 0 bases at V and 5 bases at J, with 10 bases in the middle. Germline V gene sequence: CDR1 MNHNS, CDR2 SASEGT. This CDR3 spans 14 amino acids.

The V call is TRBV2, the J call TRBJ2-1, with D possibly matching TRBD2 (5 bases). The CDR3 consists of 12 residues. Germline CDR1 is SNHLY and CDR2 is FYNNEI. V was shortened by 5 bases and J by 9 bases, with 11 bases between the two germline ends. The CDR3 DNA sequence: TGTGCCAGCAGTTACGACGCGGGTGAGCAGTTCTTC. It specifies CASSYDAGEQFF.

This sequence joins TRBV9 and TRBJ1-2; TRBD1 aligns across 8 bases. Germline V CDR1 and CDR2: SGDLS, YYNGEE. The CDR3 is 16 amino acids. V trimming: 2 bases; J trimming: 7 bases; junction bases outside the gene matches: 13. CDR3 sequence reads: CASSVIANQGAIGYTF. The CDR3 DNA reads TGTGCCAGCAGCGTTATTGCCAATCAGGGGGCGATTGGCTACACCTTC.

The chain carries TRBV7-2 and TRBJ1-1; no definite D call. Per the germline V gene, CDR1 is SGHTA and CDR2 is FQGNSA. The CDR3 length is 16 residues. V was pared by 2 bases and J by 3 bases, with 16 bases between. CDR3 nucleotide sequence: TGTGCCAGCAGCTTATATAGCGGCGGGATGCACACTGAAGCTTTCTTT. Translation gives CASSLYSGGMHTEAFF.

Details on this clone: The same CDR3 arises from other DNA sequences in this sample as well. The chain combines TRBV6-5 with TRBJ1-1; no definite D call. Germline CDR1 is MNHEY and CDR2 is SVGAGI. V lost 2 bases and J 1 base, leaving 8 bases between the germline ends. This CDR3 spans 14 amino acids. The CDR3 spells CASSYVAGNTEAFF. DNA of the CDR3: TGTGCCAGCAGTTACGTAGCTGGGAACACTGAAGCTTTCTTT.

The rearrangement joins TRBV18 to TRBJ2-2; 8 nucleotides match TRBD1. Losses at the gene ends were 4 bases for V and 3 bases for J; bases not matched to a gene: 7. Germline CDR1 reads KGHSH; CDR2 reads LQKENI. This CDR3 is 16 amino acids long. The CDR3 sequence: CASSLRQGSDTGELFF. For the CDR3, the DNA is TGTGCCAGCTCACTCAGACAGGGGTCGGACACCGGGGAGCTGTTTTTT.

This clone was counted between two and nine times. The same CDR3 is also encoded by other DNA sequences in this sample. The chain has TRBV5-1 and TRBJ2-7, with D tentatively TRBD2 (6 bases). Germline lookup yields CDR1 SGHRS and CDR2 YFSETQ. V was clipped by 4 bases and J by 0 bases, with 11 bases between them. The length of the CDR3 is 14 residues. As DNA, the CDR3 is TGCGCCAGCAGCGGGGGACTTAGCTCCTACGAGCAGTACTTC. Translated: CASSGGLSSYEQYF.

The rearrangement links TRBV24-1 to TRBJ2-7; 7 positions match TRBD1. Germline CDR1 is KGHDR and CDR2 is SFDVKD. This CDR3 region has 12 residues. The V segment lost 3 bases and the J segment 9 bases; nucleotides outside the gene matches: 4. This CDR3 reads CATSDAGQAQYF. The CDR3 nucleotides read TGTGCCACCAGTGATGCCGGACAGGCGCAGTACTTC.

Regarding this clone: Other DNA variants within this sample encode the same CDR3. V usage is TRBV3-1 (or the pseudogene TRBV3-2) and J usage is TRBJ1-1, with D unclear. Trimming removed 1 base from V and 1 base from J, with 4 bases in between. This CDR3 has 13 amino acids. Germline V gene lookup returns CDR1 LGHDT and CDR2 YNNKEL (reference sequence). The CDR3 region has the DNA TGTGCCAGCAGCCAAGGCAGGAACACTGAAGCTTTCTTT. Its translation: CASSQGRNTEAFF.

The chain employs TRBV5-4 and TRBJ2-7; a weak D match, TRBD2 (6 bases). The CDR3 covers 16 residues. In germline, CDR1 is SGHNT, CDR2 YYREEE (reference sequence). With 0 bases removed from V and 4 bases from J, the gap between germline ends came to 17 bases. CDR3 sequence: CASSLVPAGIPYEQYF. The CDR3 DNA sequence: TGTGCCAGCAGCTTGGTCCCGGCGGGGATCCCGTACGAGCAGTACTTC.

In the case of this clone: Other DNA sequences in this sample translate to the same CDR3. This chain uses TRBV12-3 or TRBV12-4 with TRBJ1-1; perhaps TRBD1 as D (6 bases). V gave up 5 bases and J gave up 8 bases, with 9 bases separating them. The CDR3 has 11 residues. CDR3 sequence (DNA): TGTGCCAGCAGTCTTGGGGGCGAAGCTTTCTTT. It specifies CASSLGGEAFF.

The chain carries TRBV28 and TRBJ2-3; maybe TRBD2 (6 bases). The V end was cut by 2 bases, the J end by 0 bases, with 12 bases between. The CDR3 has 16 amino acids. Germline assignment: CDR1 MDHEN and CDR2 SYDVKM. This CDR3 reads CASSLIQEGSTDTQYF. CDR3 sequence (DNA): TGTGCCAGCAGTTTAATCCAGGAGGGAAGCACAGATACGCAGTATTTT. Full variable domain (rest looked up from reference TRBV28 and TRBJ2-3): DVKVTQSSRYLVKRTGEKVFLECVQDMDHENMFWYRQDPGLGLRLIYFSYDVKMKEKGDIPEGYSVSREKKERFSLILESASTNQTSMYLCASSLIQEGSTDTQYFGPGTRLTVL.

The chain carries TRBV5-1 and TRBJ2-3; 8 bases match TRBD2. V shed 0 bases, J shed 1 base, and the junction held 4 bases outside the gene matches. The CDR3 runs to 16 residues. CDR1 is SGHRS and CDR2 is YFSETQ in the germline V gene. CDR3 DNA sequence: TGCGCCAGCAGCTTGGGCCGGGGGGGCGGCACAGATACGCAGTATTTT. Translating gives CASSLGRGGGTDTQYF.

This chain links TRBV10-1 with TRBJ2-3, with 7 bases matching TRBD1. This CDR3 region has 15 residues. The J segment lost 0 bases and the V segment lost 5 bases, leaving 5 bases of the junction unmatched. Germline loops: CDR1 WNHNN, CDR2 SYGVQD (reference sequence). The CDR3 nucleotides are TGCGCCAGCAGTCTGGGACAGACTAGCACAGATACGCAGTATTTT. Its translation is CASSLGQTSTDTQYF.

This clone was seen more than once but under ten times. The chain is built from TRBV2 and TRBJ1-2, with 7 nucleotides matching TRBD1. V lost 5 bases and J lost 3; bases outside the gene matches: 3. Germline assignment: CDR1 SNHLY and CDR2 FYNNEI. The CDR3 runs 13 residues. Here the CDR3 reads CASSFTGDYGYTF. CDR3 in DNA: TGTGCCAGCAGTTTCACAGGGGACTATGGCTACACCTTC.

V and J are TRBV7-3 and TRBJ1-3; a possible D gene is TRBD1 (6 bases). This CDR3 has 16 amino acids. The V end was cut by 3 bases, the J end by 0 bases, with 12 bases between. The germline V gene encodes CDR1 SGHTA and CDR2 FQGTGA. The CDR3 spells CASSLGGDNSGNTIYF. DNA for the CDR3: TGTGCCAGCAGCTTGGGAGGGGACAACTCTGGAAACACCATATATTTT.

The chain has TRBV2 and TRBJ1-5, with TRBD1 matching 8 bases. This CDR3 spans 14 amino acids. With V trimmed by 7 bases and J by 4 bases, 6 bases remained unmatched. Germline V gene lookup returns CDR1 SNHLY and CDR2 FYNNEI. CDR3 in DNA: TGTGCCAGCAAGGGCAGGGGGCTAAATCAGCCCCAGCATTTT. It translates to CASKGRGLNQPQHF.

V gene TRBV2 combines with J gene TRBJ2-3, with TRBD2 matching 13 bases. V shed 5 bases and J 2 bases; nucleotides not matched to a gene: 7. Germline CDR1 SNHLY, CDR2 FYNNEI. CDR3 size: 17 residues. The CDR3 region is CASSRLAGGGNTDTQYF. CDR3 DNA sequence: TGTGCCAGCAGTCGACTAGCGGGGGGCGGTAACACAGATACGCAGTATTTT.

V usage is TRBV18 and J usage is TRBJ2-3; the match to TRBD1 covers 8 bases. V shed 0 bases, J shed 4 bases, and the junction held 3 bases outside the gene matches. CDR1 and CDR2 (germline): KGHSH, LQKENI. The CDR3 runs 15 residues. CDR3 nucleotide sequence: TGTGCCAGCTCACCACCGACAGGGGCGTCAGATACGCAGTATTTT. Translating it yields CASSPPTGASDTQYF.

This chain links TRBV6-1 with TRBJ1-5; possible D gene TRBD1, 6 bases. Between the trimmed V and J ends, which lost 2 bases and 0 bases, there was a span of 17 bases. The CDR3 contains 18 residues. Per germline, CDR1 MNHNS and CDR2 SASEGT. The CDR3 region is CASSERAGALYSNQPQHF. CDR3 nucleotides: TGTGCCAGCAGTGAAAGGGCAGGGGCGTTATATAGCAATCAGCCCCAGCATTTT.

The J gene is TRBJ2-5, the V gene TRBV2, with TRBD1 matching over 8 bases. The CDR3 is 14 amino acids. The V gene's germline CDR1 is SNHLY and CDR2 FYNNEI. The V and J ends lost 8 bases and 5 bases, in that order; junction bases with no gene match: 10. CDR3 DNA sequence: TGTGCCAGCGAATCCGGGACAGGAGGGGAGACCCAGTACTTC. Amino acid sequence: CASESGTGGETQYF.

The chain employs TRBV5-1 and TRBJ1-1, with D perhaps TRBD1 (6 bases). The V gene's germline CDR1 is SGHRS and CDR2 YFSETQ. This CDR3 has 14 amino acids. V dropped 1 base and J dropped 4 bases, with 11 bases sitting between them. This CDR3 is CASSLTGLGTEAFF. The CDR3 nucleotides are TGCGCCAGCAGCTTGACAGGGTTGGGCACTGAAGCTTTCTTT.

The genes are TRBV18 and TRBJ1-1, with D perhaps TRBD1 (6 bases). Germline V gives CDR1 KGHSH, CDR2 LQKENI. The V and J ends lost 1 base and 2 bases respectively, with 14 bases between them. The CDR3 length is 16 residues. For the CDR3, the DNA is TGTGCCAGCTCACCACGAGCCTTACAGGGTAACACTGAAGCTTTCTTT. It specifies CASSPRALQGNTEAFF.

CDR3 in DNA: TGTGCCAGCAGACCCGACTACTCCTACGAGCAGTACTTC. It encodes CASRPDYSYEQYF. The chain joins TRBV28 to TRBJ2-7; possibly TRBD2 for D (5 bases). The V end was cut by 6 bases, the J end by 0 bases, with 9 bases between. This CDR3 has 13 amino acids. Germline CDR1 reads MDHEN; CDR2 reads SYDVKM.

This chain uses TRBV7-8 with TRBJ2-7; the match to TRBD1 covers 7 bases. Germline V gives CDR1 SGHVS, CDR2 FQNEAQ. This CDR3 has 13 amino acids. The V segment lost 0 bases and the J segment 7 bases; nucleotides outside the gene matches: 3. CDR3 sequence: CASSLAPGGEQYF. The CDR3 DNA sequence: TGTGCCAGCAGCTTAGCCCCAGGGGGAGAGCAGTACTTC.

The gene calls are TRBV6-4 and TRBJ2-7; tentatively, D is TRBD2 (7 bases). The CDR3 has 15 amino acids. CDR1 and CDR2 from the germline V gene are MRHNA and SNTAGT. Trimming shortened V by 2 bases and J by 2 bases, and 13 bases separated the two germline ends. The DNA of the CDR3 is TGTGCCAGCAGTGACGGGCGGGGGCCTCCCTACGAGCAGTACTTC. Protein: CASSDGRGPPYEQYF.